This T cell receptor (beta chain) was captured in a study of T cell changes during pregnancy in multiple sclerosis (dated by TCRdb to the late 2010s). Background for the entire study: Changes in the T cell repertoire over the course of pregnancy were examined in this study in women with multiple sclerosis.

Relative to germline, V is missing 4 bases and J is missing 8 bases, with 4 bases of the junction outside any gene match. Its CDR3 holds 13 amino acids, cysteine through phenylalanine. This entry keeps only the CDR3 DNA: 39 bases, framed from base 1. CDR1 and CDR2 were assigned from the germline V gene as SNHLY and FYNNEI. In the case of this clone: Its antigen is still unknown. No quality values exist for individual bases; no much larger clone is one base distant.

The library came from the immunoSEQ multiplex PCR assay. Held by TCRdb, this immuneACCESS table contains in-frame sequences only and omits some clones. Under half of the omission traces to an unresolved V gene where checked; the cause of the rest is unknown. Counted in this sample were about 60,000 clones; around 90% of them appeared once. Of the sample, approximately 0.69% is held by the ten largest clones. Recombination connected TRBV2 to TRBJ1-2, with 10 central nucleotides matching TRBD1. The specimen comprised CD4+ T cells from peripheral blood mononuclear cells, sampled in the first trimester of pregnancy. The clonotype was recovered from a female donor with multiple sclerosis, enrolled in a pregnancy study. At the DNA level, the sequence is TGTGCCAGCAGTGTAGGACAGGGGGGAGGCTACACCTTC. This translates into CASSVGQGGGYTF.